The next 3 T cell receptor beta chains were all read from a single sample in a study of blood T cell repertoires in COVID-19. Some clones are missing from TCRdb's copy, which holds only in-frame ones; the method was immunoSEQ multiplex PCR. Among around 160,000 clones listed, roughly 86% were seen once. Sequenced: peripheral blood. The receptors originated from a human donor with acute or convalescent COVID-19. The donor label of this sample is uncertain.

This chain links TRBV7-9 with TRBJ1-1, with D maybe TRBD1 (6 bases). The CDR3 covers 12 residues. The germline V gene encodes CDR1 SEHNR and CDR2 FQNEAQ (reference sequence). V dropped 1 base and J dropped 11 bases, with 11 bases sitting between them. CDR3 region: CASSLVQGRAFF. CDR3 DNA sequence: TGTGCCAGCAGCTTAGTACAGGGAAGGGCTTTCTTT.

The gene calls are TRBV10-1 and TRBJ2-3; 7 bases match TRBD2. This CDR3 has 15 amino acids. The germline V gene encodes CDR1 WNHNN and CDR2 SYGVQD (reference sequence). J lost 0 bases, V lost 10 bases, and 10 bases had no gene match. CDR3 in amino acids: CATGKGGGSTDTQYF. DNA of the CDR3: TGCGCCACCGGGAAGGGCGGGGGTAGCACAGATACGCAGTATTTT.

A note on this clone: Its ends do not fully match the called genes, so a read error is possible. The chain couples TRBV7-9 to TRBJ1-2, with D possibly being TRBD1 (6 bases). The CDR3 spans 11 residues. From germline, CDR1 is SEHNR and CDR2 FQNEAQ (reference sequence). CDR3 nucleotides: TGTGCCAGCAGCTTGGGTATTGGGGGCGCCTTC. Translating it yields CASSLGIGGAF.